A single sample is the source of the 25 T cell receptor beta chains below, sequenced in a study of blood T cells in healthy people across ages (dated by TCRdb to 2015 to 2017). The protocol used for the library was 5' RACE. Sequenced on an Illumina HiSeq 2500. A second PCR of about 6 to 12 cycles was performed with a sample-barcoded 5' primer and a J-beta primer mix. Clones were called with MiXCR by TCRdb after fastp trimmed the public reads at Q25, and only in-frame beta chains were retained. Entries that share a CDR3 protein sequence are merged under the most common genes and DNA. In this sample the table shows 980,000 or so distinct CDR3 sequences, roughly 43% of which occur a single time. The ten biggest clones cover roughly 12% of the sample. The sample was blood. These receptors were taken from a man aged 30 to 45 in good health.

This clonotype was counted a few times. The rearrangement links TRBV6-2 or TRBV6-3 to TRBJ2-2, with a tentative D call TRBD2 (5 bases). V shed 6 bases and J shed 0 bases, with 11 bases lying between them. The CDR3 extends over 15 amino acids. Germline V gives CDR1 MNHEY, CDR2 SVGEGT. The CDR3 loop is CASSTLAANTGELFF. The DNA for the CDR3 is TGTGCCAGCAGCACCCTAGCCGCGAACACCGGGGAGCTGTTTTTT.

The chain joins TRBV20-1 to TRBJ1-2; possibly TRBD1 for D (5 bases). CDR1 is DFQATT and CDR2 is SNEGSKA in the germline V gene (reference sequence). V gave up 4 bases and J gave up 0 bases, with 15 bases separating them. This CDR3 has 15 residues. The CDR3 is CSAIPSGGSNYGYTF. CDR3 DNA sequence: TGCAGTGCTATCCCGTCTGGGGGGTCTAACTATGGCTACACCTTC.

The J gene is TRBJ1-2, the V gene TRBV2; TRBD1 matches 12 bases. The germline gives CDR1 SNHLY, CDR2 FYNNEI. The CDR3 has 15 amino acids. The trim removed 5 bases at V and 8 bases at J, leaving 9 bases unmatched. The CDR3 region has the DNA TGTGCCAGCAGTATTACCGGGACAGGGGGCCACGGCTACACCTTC. Translating it yields CASSITGTGGHGYTF.

This clonotype has only a few counts. The chain has TRBV27 and TRBJ1-6; no definite D call. This CDR3 has 16 amino acids. The germline CDR1 and CDR2 sequences are MNHEY and SMNVEV (reference sequence). V was clipped by 2 bases and J by 2 bases, with 10 bases between them. The CDR3 nucleotides are TGTGCCAGCAGTTTACAACAAGCGGCCTATAATTCACCCCTCCACTTT. Its protein product is CASSLQQAAYNSPLHF.

V and J are TRBV20-1 and TRBJ2-5; D perhaps matches TRBD2 (6 bases). Per germline, CDR1 DFQATT and CDR2 SNEGSKA (reference sequence). The CDR3 has 13 residues. With 5 bases removed from V and 11 bases from J, the gap between germline ends came to 21 bases. The CDR3, as DNA: TGCAGTGCTGGGGAGCGGGTCCCCTTGGAACAGTACTTC. It translates to CSAGERVPLEQYF.

Comment on this clonotype: This may be a read error, as it is one base from a much larger clone. The chain carries TRBV6-5 and TRBJ2-4; the D is unclear. The closer fit of TRBJ2-7 to the DNA end suggests the J call may be wrong. Germline values: CDR1 MNHEY, CDR2 SVGAGI. The CDR3 covers 14 residues. The CDR3 loop reads CASSHIADPYEQYF. The CDR3 DNA follows: TGTGCCAGCAGCCACATAGCAGATCCCTACGAGCAGTACTTC.

This clonotype was counted at least ten times. V gene TRBV4-1 combines with J gene TRBJ1-2, with no clear D. Germline V CDR1 and CDR2: MGHRA, YSYEKL. CDR3 size: 13 residues. Trimming cost V 0 bases and J 6 bases, with 8 bases left between them. The CDR3: CASSQDALHGYTF. The DNA for the CDR3 is TGCGCCAGCAGCCAAGATGCCCTCCATGGCTACACCTTC.

This clonotype was seen a few times. The V call is TRBV6-2 or TRBV6-3, the J call TRBJ2-5; D is ambiguous. The V gene lost 6 bases and the J gene lost 7 bases, with 21 bases spanning the gap. Germline assignment: CDR1 MNHEY and CDR2 SVGEGT. The CDR3 is made up of 15 amino acids. CDR3 in amino acids: CASSLRSSPPGTQYF. CDR3 nucleotides: TGTGCCAGCAGCCTCAGGTCGTCACCACCAGGGACCCAGTACTTC.

This chain links TRBV20-1 with TRBJ2-1; 8 positions agree with TRBD2. Germline assignment: CDR1 DFQATT and CDR2 SNEGSKA (reference sequence). V gave up 7 bases and J gave up 2 bases; unmatched junction bases: 4. The CDR3 sequence is 13 residues long. CDR3 nucleotide sequence: TGCAGTGGATGCGGGGGGCCCTACAATGAGCAGTTCTTC. This sequence encodes CSGCGGPYNEQFF.

This clonotype was picked up a small number of times. The chain recombines TRBV9 with TRBJ1-2, with TRBD1 matching over 8 bases. The length of the CDR3 is 16 residues. Germline CDR1 and CDR2: SGDLS and YYNGEE. The V segment lost 4 bases and the J segment 2 bases; nucleotides outside the gene matches: 10. The CDR3: CASSPGQGGSNYGYTF. DNA of the CDR3: TGTGCCAGCAGCCCCGGACAGGGAGGATCCAACTATGGCTACACCTTC.

The chain carries TRBV6-2 or TRBV6-3 and TRBJ2-4; the D gene is possibly TRBD2 (6 bases). The V gene lost 5 bases and the J gene lost 5 bases, with 16 bases spanning the gap. Germline V lookup: CDR1 MNHEY, CDR2 SVGEGT. This CDR3 comprises 15 residues. CDR3 DNA sequence: TGTGCCAGCAGTCCCCCTAAGGGAGGTCAAAACATTCAGTACTTC. This translates into CASSPPKGGQNIQYF.

The CDR3 here is CASSLGPGIGYEQYF. As DNA, the CDR3 is TGTGCCAGCAGTTTAGGTCCGGGGATCGGCTACGAGCAGTACTTC. This rearrangement joins TRBV27 to TRBJ2-7, with D maybe TRBD2 (5 bases). Trimming pared 2 bases from V and 3 bases from J, leaving 14 bases between. CDR1 and CDR2 from the germline V gene are MNHEY and SMNVEV (reference sequence). CDR3 size: 15 residues.

This rearrangement joins TRBV10-3 to TRBJ2-1; unclear D gene. Per the germline V gene, CDR1 is ENHRY and CDR2 is SYGVKD. The CDR3 extends over 11 amino acids. Deletions cut 0 bases from V and 10 bases from J, with 4 bases between. The CDR3 sequence is CAISESTEQFF. Written as DNA, the CDR3 is TGTGCCATCAGTGAGTCGACCGAGCAGTTCTTC.

This chain uses TRBV7-9 with TRBJ2-1; D uncertain. Per the germline V gene, CDR1 is SEHNR and CDR2 is FQNEAQ (reference sequence). The CDR3 is 17 residues long. Trimming pared 2 bases from V and 2 bases from J, leaving 16 bases between. CDR3 coding DNA: TGTGCCAGCAGCTTACTTCAGGCAGCCTCAGCCTACAATGAGCAGTTCTTC. Translated, it gives CASSLLQAASAYNEQFF.

This clonotype was detected many times. This chain uses TRBV4-1 with TRBJ2-1, with D perhaps being TRBD1 or TRBD2 (5 bases each). The CDR3 has 14 amino acids. Between the trimmed V and J ends, which lost 1 base and 8 bases, there was a span of 12 bases. Germline V CDR1 and CDR2: MGHRA, YSYEKL. CDR3 in DNA: TGCGCCAGCAGCCAAGGGTGGGGGTTCGATGAGCAGTTCTTC. It yields the protein CASSQGWGFDEQFF.

This clonotype was seen a few times. The chain is built from TRBV27 and TRBJ1-5; a possible D gene is TRBD1 (5 bases). With 4 bases removed from V and 6 bases from J, the gap between germline ends came to 10 bases. This CDR3 spans 13 amino acids. The germline V gene has CDR1 MNHEY and CDR2 SMNVEV (reference sequence). The CDR3 region is CASSSGLGQPQHF. The CDR3 nucleotides are TGTGCCAGCAGTTCAGGGTTGGGTCAGCCCCAGCATTTT.

The J gene is TRBJ2-4, the V gene TRBV12-3 or TRBV12-4, with 7 bases fitting TRBD1. V trimming: 2 bases; J trimming: 13 bases; junction bases outside the gene matches: 8. The CDR3 extends over 13 amino acids. The chain's CDR3 is CASSLSFDRAQYF. The CDR3 nucleotides are TGTGCCAGCAGTTTAAGTTTTGACAGGGCGCAGTACTTC.

This chain uses TRBV7-6 with TRBJ1-4; D perhaps matches TRBD1 (6 bases). The germline gives CDR1 SGHVS, CDR2 FNYEAQ. With 1 base removed from V and 2 bases from J, the gap between germline ends came to 11 bases. The CDR3 loop spans 16 amino acids. The DNA for the CDR3 is TGTGCCAGCAGCTTAGTGGTGGGGGGCACTAATGAAAAACTGTTTTTT. This codes for CASSLVVGGTNEKLFF.

This clonotype came up a few times. The V call is TRBV4-2, the J call TRBJ1-1, with no clear D. CDR1 is LGHNA and CDR2 is YNFKEQ in the germline V gene. The CDR3 length is 16 residues. V was clipped by 0 bases and J by 0 bases, with 11 bases between them. CDR3 sequence reads: CASSQEAWDLNTEAFF. CDR3 DNA sequence: TGTGCCAGCAGCCAAGAGGCTTGGGATCTGAACACTGAAGCTTTCTTT.

The J gene is TRBJ2-5, the V gene TRBV11-3; no firm D call. The V gene lost 3 bases and the J gene lost 2 bases, with 7 bases spanning the gap. Germline assignment: CDR1 SGHNT and CDR2 YENEEA. The CDR3 loop spans 13 amino acids. CDR3 region: CASSLPRQETQYF. The CDR3 nucleotides are TGTGCCAGCAGCTTGCCCAGGCAAGAGACCCAGTACTTC.

This chain connects TRBV12-3 or TRBV12-4 to TRBJ2-7; D assignment may be TRBD1 or TRBD2 (5 bases each). V was shortened by 3 bases and J by 2 bases, with 14 bases between the two germline ends. The CDR3 contains 15 residues. This chain's CDR3 is CASSLMRGLTYEQYF. CDR3 nucleotide sequence: TGTGCCAGCAGTTTGATGAGGGGTCTCACCTACGAGCAGTACTTC.

The CDR3 bases are TGCAGCGTCTATGACAGGGGAAATGGCTACACCTTC. The encoded protein is CSVYDRGNGYTF. The V gene is TRBV29-1, the J gene TRBJ1-2; TRBD1 agrees at 8 bases. Unmatched junction bases numbered 6, after V lost 6 bases and J lost 6 bases. The CDR3 has 12 amino acids. Germline CDR1 reads SQVTM; CDR2 reads ANQGSEA.

This clonotype was counted once. Compared with germline, one end of the junction differs, possibly owing to a read error. The chain uses TRBV5-1 and TRBJ2-3, with D tentatively TRBD2 (7 bases). This CDR3 spans 15 amino acids. Germline V gives CDR1 SGHRS, CDR2 YFSETQ. The DNA of the CDR3 is TGCGCCGGCAGCTTGTTCGGGGGGCAAACAGATACGCAGTATTTT. It encodes CAGSLFGGQTDTQYF.

In its sample, this clonotype was seen a few times. V is TRBV7-9 and J is TRBJ2-3; tentatively, D is TRBD1 or TRBD2 (7 bases each). The CDR3 consists of 15 residues. Germline assignment: CDR1 SEHNR and CDR2 FQNEAQ (reference sequence). The V end lost 4 bases, the J end lost 5 bases, and 16 bases lay between the germline ends. The DNA of the CDR3 is TGTGCCAGCAGCTCGCAACAGGGGAGGGAAGATACGCAGTATTTT. The encoded protein is CASSSQQGREDTQYF. The full variable domain, its missing parts supplied by reference TRBV7-9 and TRBJ2-3, is DTGVSQNPRHKITKRGQNVTFRCDPISEHNRLYWYRQTLGQGPEFLTYFQNEAQLEKSRLLSDRFSAERPKGSFSTLEIQRTEQGDSAMYLCASSSQQGREDTQYFGPGTRLTVL.

CDR3 nucleotide sequence: TGTGCCAGCAGCCAAGAGGCTAGCGGCACAGATACGCAGTATTTT. As protein: CASSQEASGTDTQYF. The chain combines TRBV4-2 with TRBJ2-3; weak D call: TRBD2 (6 bases). The CDR3 is made up of 15 amino acids. Germline V gene data show CDR1 as LGHNA and CDR2 as YNFKEQ. Trimming took off 0 bases at V and 1 base at J, with 8 bases between the two ends.